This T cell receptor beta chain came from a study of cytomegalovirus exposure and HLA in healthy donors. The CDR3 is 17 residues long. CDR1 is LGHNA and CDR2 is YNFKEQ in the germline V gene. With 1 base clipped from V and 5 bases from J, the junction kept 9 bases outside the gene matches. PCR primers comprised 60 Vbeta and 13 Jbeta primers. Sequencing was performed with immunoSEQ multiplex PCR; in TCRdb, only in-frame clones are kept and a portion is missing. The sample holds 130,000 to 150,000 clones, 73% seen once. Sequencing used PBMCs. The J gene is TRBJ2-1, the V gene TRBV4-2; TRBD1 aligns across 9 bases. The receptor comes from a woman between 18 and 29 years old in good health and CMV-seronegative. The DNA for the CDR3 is TGTGCCAGCAGCCAAGTGCAAGGGAGGGACAGGGACAATGAGCAGTTCTTC. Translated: CASSQVQGRDRDNEQFF.